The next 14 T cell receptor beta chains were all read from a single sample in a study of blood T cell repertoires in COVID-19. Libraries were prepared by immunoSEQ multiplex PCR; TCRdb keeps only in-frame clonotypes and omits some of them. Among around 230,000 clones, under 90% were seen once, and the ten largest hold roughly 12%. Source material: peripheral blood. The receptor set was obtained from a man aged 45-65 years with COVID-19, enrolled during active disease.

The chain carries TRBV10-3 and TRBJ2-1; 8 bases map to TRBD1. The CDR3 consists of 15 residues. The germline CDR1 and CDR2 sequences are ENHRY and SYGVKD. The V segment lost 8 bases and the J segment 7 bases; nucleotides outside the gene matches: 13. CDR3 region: CAIGKSGTGGNEQFF. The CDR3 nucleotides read TGTGCCATCGGAAAGTCCGGGACAGGAGGTAATGAGCAGTTCTTC.

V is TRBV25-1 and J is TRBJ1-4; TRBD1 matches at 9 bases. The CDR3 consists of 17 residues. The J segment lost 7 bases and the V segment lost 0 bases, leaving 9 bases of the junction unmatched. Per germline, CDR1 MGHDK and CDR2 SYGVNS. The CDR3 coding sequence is TGTGCCAGCAGTGAATATCGCGGGGGACAGGGCGGTGAAAAACTGTTTTTT. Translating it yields CASSEYRGGQGGEKLFF.

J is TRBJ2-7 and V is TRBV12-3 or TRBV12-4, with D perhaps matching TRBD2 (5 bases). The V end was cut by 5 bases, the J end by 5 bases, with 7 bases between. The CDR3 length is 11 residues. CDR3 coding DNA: TGTGCCAGCAGTAAGACTAACGAGCAGTACTTC. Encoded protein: CASSKTNEQYF.

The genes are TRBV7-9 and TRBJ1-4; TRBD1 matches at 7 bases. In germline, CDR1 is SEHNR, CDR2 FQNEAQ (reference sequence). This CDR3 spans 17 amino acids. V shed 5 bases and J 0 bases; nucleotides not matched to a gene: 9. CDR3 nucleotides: TGTGCCAGCAGCCCGGGACAGACAAGTGCAACTAATGAAAAACTGTTTTTT. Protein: CASSPGQTSATNEKLFF.

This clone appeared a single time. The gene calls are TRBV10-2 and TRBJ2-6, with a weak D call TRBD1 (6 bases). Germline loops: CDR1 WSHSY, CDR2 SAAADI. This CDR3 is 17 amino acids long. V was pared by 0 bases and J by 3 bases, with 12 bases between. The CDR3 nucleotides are TGCGCCAGCAGTGAGTCATTAGGGGGAATTGGGGCCAACGTCCTGACTTTC. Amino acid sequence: CASSESLGGIGANVLTF.

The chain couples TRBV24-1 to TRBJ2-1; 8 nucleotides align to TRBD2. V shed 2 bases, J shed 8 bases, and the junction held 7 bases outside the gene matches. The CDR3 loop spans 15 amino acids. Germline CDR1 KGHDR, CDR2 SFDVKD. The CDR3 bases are TGTGCCACCAGTGATTCAAGCGGGAGTCTCGATGAGCAGTTCTTC. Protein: CATSDSSGSLDEQFF.

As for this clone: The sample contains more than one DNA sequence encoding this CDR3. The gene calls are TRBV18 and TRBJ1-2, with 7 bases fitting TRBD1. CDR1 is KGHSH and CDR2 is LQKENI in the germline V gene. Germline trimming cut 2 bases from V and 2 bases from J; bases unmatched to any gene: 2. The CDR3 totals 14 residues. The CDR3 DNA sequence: TGTGCCAGCTCACCAGGACAGGCGAACTATGGCTACACCTTC. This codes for CASSPGQANYGYTF.

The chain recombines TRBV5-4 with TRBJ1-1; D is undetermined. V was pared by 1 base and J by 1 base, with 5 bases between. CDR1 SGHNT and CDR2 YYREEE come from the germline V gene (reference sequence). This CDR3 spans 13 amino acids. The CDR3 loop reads CASSLRSNTEAFF. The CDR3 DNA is TGTGCCAGCAGCTTGCGGTCGAACACTGAAGCTTTCTTT. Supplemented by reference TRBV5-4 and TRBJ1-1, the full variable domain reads ETGVTQSPTHLIKTRGQQVTLRCSSQSGHNTVSWYQQALGQGPQFIFQYYREEENGRGNFPPRFSGLQFPNYSSELNVNALELDDSALYLCASSLRSNTEAFFGQGTRLTVV.

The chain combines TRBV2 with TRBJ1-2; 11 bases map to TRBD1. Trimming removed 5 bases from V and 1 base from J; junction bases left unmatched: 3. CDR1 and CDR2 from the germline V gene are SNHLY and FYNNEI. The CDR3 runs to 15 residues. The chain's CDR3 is CASSQGTGGNYGYTF. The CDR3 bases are TGTGCCAGCAGTCAAGGGACAGGGGGTAACTATGGCTACACCTTC.

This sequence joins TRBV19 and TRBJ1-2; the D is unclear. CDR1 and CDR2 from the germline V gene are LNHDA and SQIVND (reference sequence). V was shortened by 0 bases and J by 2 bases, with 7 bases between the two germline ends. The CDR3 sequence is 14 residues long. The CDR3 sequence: CASSIETTNYGYTF. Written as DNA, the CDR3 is TGTGCCAGTAGTATAGAGACTACAAACTATGGCTACACCTTC.

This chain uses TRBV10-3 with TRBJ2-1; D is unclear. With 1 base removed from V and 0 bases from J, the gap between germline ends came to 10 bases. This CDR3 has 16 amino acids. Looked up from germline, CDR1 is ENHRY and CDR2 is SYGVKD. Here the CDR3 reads CAISELDKSSYNEQFF. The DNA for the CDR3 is TGTGCCATCAGTGAGTTAGACAAGAGCTCCTACAATGAGCAGTTCTTC.

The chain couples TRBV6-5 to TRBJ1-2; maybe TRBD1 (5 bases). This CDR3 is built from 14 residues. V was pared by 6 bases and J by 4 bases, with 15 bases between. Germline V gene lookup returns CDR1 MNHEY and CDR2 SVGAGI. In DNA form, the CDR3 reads TGTGCCAGCAGCCTGACAGTTACCTCCTATGGCTACACCTTC. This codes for CASSLTVTSYGYTF.

The CDR3 bases are TGTGCCAGCAGTTTCCCTACCGGGGAGCTGTTTTTT. Residues: CASSFPTGELFF. V gene TRBV12-3 or TRBV12-4 combines with J gene TRBJ2-2; no definite D call. V lost 3 bases, J lost 5 bases, and 4 bases lay in between. The CDR3 has 12 amino acids.

The CDR3 reads CSVASTMGTSGRAQYF. In DNA, the CDR3 is TGCAGCGTTGCGTCGACGATGGGGACTAGCGGGAGGGCGCAGTACTTC. The V gene is TRBV29-1, the J gene TRBJ2-7; 16 bases agree with TRBD2. Germline V gene data show CDR1 as SQVTM and CDR2 as ANQGSEA. The CDR3 covers 16 residues. The V segment lost 4 bases and the J segment 9 bases; nucleotides outside the gene matches: 12.